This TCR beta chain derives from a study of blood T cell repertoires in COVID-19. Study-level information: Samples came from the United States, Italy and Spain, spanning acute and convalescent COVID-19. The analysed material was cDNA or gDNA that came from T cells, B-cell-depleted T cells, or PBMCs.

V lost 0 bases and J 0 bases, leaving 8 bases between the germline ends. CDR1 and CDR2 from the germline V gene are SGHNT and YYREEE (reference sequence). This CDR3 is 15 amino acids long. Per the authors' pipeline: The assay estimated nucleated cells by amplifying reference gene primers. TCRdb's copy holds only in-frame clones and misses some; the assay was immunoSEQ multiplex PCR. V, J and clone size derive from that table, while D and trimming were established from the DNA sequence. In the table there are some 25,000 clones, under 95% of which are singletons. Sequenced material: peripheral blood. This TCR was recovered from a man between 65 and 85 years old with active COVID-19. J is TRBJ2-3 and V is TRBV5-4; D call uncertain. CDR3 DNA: TGTGCCAGCAGCTTGGACTTCTCGAGCACAGATACGCAGTATTTT. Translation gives CASSLDFSSTDTQYF.